The next 20 T cell receptor beta chains were all read from a single sample in a study of cytomegalovirus exposure and HLA in healthy donors. The PCR used 60 Vbeta and 13 Jbeta primers. Only in-frame clones appear in the TCRdb table, and some are missing; sequencing was by immunoSEQ multiplex PCR. Of about 180,000 clones in the sample, around three quarters were seen once. Sequencing was performed on PBMCs. The receptors shown here come from a middle-aged woman in good health and CMV-seronegative.

The CDR3 nucleotides are TGTGCCAGTAGGTCAGCTGGGGCCAACGTCCTGACTTTC. It encodes CASRSAGANVLTF. The chain links TRBV19 to TRBJ2-6; no clear D gene. The CDR3 extends over 13 amino acids. Germline values: CDR1 LNHDA, CDR2 SQIVND (reference sequence). V gave up 6 bases and J gave up 2 bases, with 5 bases separating them.

The rearrangement joins TRBV27 to TRBJ1-4; TRBD1 is a possible D gene (5 bases). Trimming cost V 2 bases and J 3 bases, with 10 bases left between them. Per the germline V gene, CDR1 is MNHEY and CDR2 is SMNVEV (reference sequence). CDR3 length: 15 residues. The CDR3 sequence: CASSLQGWSNEKLFF. The CDR3 DNA sequence: TGTGCCAGCAGTTTACAGGGTTGGTCTAATGAAAAACTGTTTTTT.

In its sample, this clone was seen once. The rearrangement uses TRBV4-1 and TRBJ1-2; D may be TRBD1 (6 bases). CDR3 length: 15 residues. In germline, CDR1 is MGHRA, CDR2 YSYEKL. V lost 1 base and J lost 8, with 17 bases in between. CDR3 sequence (DNA): TGCGCCAGCAGCCAAGTGACCCAGGGGACTAGCGGCTACACCTTC. Translation gives CASSQVTQGTSGYTF.

This rearrangement joins TRBV6-1 to TRBJ1-5; D might be TRBD1 (5 bases). The CDR3 is 13 amino acids. The ends were cut back, 2 bases at V and 11 bases at J, with 13 bases in the middle. Germline V gene lookup returns CDR1 MNHNS and CDR2 SASEGT. As DNA, the CDR3 is TGTGCCAGCAGTGAAATCTCGGGGGAAGCCCAGCATTTT. It yields the protein CASSEISGEAQHF.

The genes are TRBV5-4 and TRBJ2-2; the match to TRBD2 covers 8 bases. With V trimmed by 3 bases and J by 6 bases, 7 bases remained unmatched. The CDR3 has 15 residues. The germline gives CDR1 SGHNT, CDR2 YYREEE (reference sequence). The CDR3 nucleotides read TGTGCCAGCAGCTGGGGGAGCGGGAGCTCCGGGGAGCTGTTTTTT. The encoded protein is CASSWGSGSSGELFF.

The CDR3 here is CASSFGLEEYNTEAFF. The CDR3 DNA follows: TGTGCCAGCAGTTTTGGACTAGAAGAATACAACACTGAAGCTTTCTTT. V gene TRBV28 combines with J gene TRBJ1-1; no firm D call. Germline CDR1 and CDR2: MDHEN and SYDVKM. Trimming cost V 3 bases and J 2 bases, with 16 bases left between them. This CDR3 spans 16 amino acids.

This clone was seen a single time. J is TRBJ2-2 and V is TRBV29-1; a possible D gene is TRBD1 (7 bases). Per the germline V gene, CDR1 is SQVTM and CDR2 is ANQGSEA. V shed 7 bases and J shed 1 base, with 16 bases lying between them. CDR3 length equals 15 residues. CDR3 DNA sequence: TGCAGCGCACCCCTCCAGGGGGGGAACACCGGGGAGCTGTTTTTT. Its translation: CSAPLQGGNTGELFF.

The J gene is TRBJ1-2, the V gene TRBV18; perhaps TRBD1 as D (5 bases). The CDR3 has 13 amino acids. Germline CDR1 KGHSH, CDR2 LQKENI. V dropped 1 base and J dropped 4 bases, with 7 bases sitting between them. CDR3 DNA: TGTGCCAGCTCACCACTCGACAGCTATGGCTACACCTTC. Translated, it gives CASSPLDSYGYTF.

J is TRBJ2-1 and V is TRBV19; 8 bases fit TRBD2. Trimming removed 4 bases from V and 4 bases from J; junction bases left unmatched: 3. CDR1 is LNHDA and CDR2 is SQIVND in the germline V gene (reference sequence). CDR3 length equals 14 residues. The CDR3 protein is CASSNSGGYNEQFF. CDR3 bases: TGTGCCAGTAGTAACAGCGGGGGTTACAATGAGCAGTTCTTC.

This chain uses TRBV19 with TRBJ2-5, with D possibly TRBD1 on 6 matching bases. The CDR3 runs 13 residues. The germline CDR1 and CDR2 sequences are LNHDA and SQIVND (reference sequence). Trimming pared 4 bases from V and 4 bases from J, leaving 10 bases between. The CDR3 DNA reads TGTGCCAGTAGTACAGGGGTCCGAGAGACCCAGTACTTC. Protein sequence: CASSTGVRETQYF.

The chain combines TRBV5-4 with TRBJ2-2, with a tentative D call TRBD2 (7 bases). V lost 4 bases, J lost 0 bases, and 22 bases lay in between. Germline V lookup: CDR1 SGHNT, CDR2 YYREEE (reference sequence). The CDR3 extends over 19 amino acids. CDR3 amino acids: CASSLGGGPTYSNTGELFF. As DNA, the CDR3 is TGTGCCAGCAGCCTCGGCGGGGGCCCCACCTATTCGAACACCGGGGAGCTGTTTTTT.

V gene TRBV28 combines with J gene TRBJ2-2, with unresolved D. V lost 2 bases, J lost 2 bases, and 15 bases lay in between. CDR3 length: 17 amino acids. Germline-derived CDR1 and CDR2 are MDHEN and SYDVKM. The CDR3 spells CASSLGIQFRNTGELFF. The CDR3 DNA reads TGTGCCAGCAGTTTAGGAATACAGTTTAGAAACACCGGGGAGCTGTTTTTT.

DNA for the CDR3: TGTGCCTGGAGTCTGACTGTCACAGATACGCAGTATTTT. Translated, it gives CAWSLTVTDTQYF. V is TRBV30 and J is TRBJ2-3; D ambiguous. V lost 2 bases and J lost 2, with 8 bases in between. The CDR3 has 13 amino acids. The germline V gene has CDR1 GTSNPN and CDR2 SVGIG (reference sequence).

The CDR3 nucleotides are TGTGCCAGCTCACCAGCGACAGGGAGTGAAAAACTGTTTTTT. Amino acid sequence: CASSPATGSEKLFF. The chain carries TRBV18 and TRBJ1-4; 7 positions agree with TRBD1. Trimming removed 2 bases from V and 7 bases from J; junction bases left unmatched: 4. Germline V CDR1 and CDR2: KGHSH, LQKENI. The CDR3 runs 14 residues.

The rearrangement joins TRBV18 to TRBJ2-1; 8 nucleotides line up with TRBD2. This CDR3 has 15 residues. V dropped 3 bases and J dropped 7; count of bases not matched to a gene: 8. Germline CDR1 is KGHSH and CDR2 is LQKENI. CDR3 nucleotide sequence: TGTGCCAGCTCACCGGTCAAGCGGGAGAATAATGAGCAGTTCTTC. Translation: CASSPVKRENNEQFF. Looking up the rest from reference TRBV18 and TRBJ2-1 gives the full variable domain: NAGVMQNPRHLVRRRGQEARLRCSPMKGHSHVYWYRQLPEEGLKFMVYLQKENIIDESGMPKERFSAEFPKEGPSILRIQQVVRGDSAAYFCASSPVKRENNEQFFGPGTRLTVL.

This chain joins TRBV19 and TRBJ2-2; 8 bases are shared with TRBD2. This CDR3 contains 17 residues. Germline V gives CDR1 LNHDA, CDR2 SQIVND (reference sequence). V gave up 8 bases and J gave up 0 bases; unmatched junction bases: 11. The CDR3 DNA reads TGTGCCAGTGCCACGGTTAGCGGGGCCGCGAACACCGGGGAGCTGTTTTTT. This translates into CASATVSGAANTGELFF.

V and J are TRBV5-1 and TRBJ2-1, with 10 bases matching TRBD2. The CDR3 has 18 amino acids. Germline V CDR1 and CDR2: SGHRS, YFSETQ. The V segment lost 1 base and the J segment 2 bases; nucleotides outside the gene matches: 9. This CDR3 reads CASSLFASGRIAYNEQFF. For the CDR3, the DNA is TGCGCCAGCAGCTTGTTTGCTAGCGGGAGAATCGCCTACAATGAGCAGTTCTTC. Using reference TRBV5-1 and TRBJ2-1 for the parts outside the CDR3, the full variable domain is KAGVTQTPRYLIKTRGQQVTLSCSPISGHRSVSWYQQTPGQGLQFLFEYFSETQRNKGNFPGRFSGRQFSNSRSEMNVSTLELGDSALYLCASSLFASGRIAYNEQFFGPGTRLTVL.

The chain employs TRBV18 and TRBJ1-6; D is uncertain. This CDR3 contains 16 residues. The germline CDR1 and CDR2 sequences are KGHSH and LQKENI. Trimming left V 2 bases short and J 6 bases short, with 14 bases between. The CDR3 loop reads CASSPDVGGLNSPLHF. Written as DNA, the CDR3 is TGTGCCAGCTCACCAGATGTTGGAGGGCTTAATTCACCCCTCCACTTT.

This clone was seen a single time. This sequence joins TRBV2 and TRBJ2-1; the D gene is possibly TRBD2 (5 bases). V gave up 8 bases and J gave up 10 bases, with 24 bases separating them. The germline CDR1 and CDR2 sequences are SNHLY and FYNNEI. CDR3 length: 15 amino acids. The CDR3 protein is CASAGRRTPTGEQFF. CDR3 DNA: TGTGCCAGCGCTGGAAGGAGGACTCCAACGGGGGAGCAGTTCTTC.

This chain uses TRBV19 with TRBJ1-5; 7 bases line up with TRBD1. CDR3 length: 16 residues. V trimming: 4 bases; J trimming: 2 bases; junction bases outside the gene matches: 8. Germline assignment: CDR1 LNHDA and CDR2 SQIVND (reference sequence). CDR3 sequence reads: CASSNTQGNGNQPQHF. The CDR3 DNA reads as TGTGCCAGTAGTAACACACAGGGGAATGGCAATCAGCCCCAGCATTTT.